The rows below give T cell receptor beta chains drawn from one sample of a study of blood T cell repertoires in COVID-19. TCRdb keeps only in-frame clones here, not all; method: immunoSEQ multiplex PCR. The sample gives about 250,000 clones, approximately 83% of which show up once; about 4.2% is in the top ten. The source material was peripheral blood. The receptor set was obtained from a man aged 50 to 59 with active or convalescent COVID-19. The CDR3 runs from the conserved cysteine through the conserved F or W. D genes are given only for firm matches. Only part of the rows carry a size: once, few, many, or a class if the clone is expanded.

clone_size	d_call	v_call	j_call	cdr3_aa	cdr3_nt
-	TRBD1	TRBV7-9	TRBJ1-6	CASSAPGGEGSPLHF	TGTGCCAGCAGCGCACCAGGGGGCGAAGGTTCACCCCTCCACTTT
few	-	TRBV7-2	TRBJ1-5	CASSLVLGGAGNQPQHF	TGTGCCAGCAGCTTAGTTTTGGGAGGGGCGGGCAATCAGCCCCAGCATTTT
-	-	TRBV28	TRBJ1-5	CASSLPTGRNQPQHF	TGTGCCAGCAGTTTACCCACCGGTCGCAATCAGCCCCAGCATTTT
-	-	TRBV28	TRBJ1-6	CASSSIQGDNSPLHF	TGTGCCAGCAGTTCCATACAGGGAGATAATTCACCCCTCCACTTT
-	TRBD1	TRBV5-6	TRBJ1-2	CASSPTGVINYGYTF	TGTGCCAGCAGCCCGACAGGGGTCATAAACTATGGCTACACCTTC
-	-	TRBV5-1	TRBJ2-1	CASSPRYPDEQFF	TGCGCCAGCAGCCCTCGCTATCCGGATGAGCAGTTCTTC
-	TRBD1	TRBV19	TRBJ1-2	CASSIDLIGTGVGYTF	TGTGCCAGTAGTATAGATCTTATTGGGACAGGGGTCGGCTACACCTTC
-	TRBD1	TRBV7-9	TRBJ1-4	CASSSTGTGGVGEKLFF	TGTGCCAGCAGCTCCACCGGGACAGGGGGGGTTGGCGAAAAACTGTTTTTT
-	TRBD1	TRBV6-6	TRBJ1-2	CASSPLRTGGLGYGYTF	TGTGCCAGCAGTCCATTACGGACAGGGGGATTAGGGTATGGCTACACCTTC
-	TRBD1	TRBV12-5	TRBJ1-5	CASGLEPGQSKQPQHF	TGTGCTAGTGGTTTGGAACCGGGACAGAGCAAGCAGCCCCAGCATTTT
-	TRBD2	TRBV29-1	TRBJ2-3	CSVRLAVSTDTQYF	TGCAGCGTCCGACTAGCGGTTTCCACAGATACGCAGTATTTT